Below are 29 T cell receptor beta chains sequenced from a single sample in a study of T cell changes during pregnancy in multiple sclerosis. Measured with immunoSEQ multiplex PCR; TCRdb has only the in-frame clones, and not every one. Among 85,000 to 130,000 clones, 92% were seen once, and the ten largest hold less than 2%. The starting material was peripheral blood, obtained after pregnancy. The receptors were sampled from a female donor with multiple sclerosis, enrolled in a pregnancy study.

The gene calls are TRBV30 and TRBJ2-1, with TRBD2 matching 10 bases. Germline CDR1 and CDR2: GTSNPN and SVGIG (reference sequence). This CDR3 contains 14 residues. V lost 3 bases, J lost 9 bases, and 8 bases stayed unmatched. This CDR3 reads CAWRTERGGIEQFF. The CDR3 nucleotides read TGTGCCTGGAGGACCGAGCGGGGGGGGATTGAGCAGTTCTTC.

V gene TRBV9 combines with J gene TRBJ2-2; 8 bases are shared with TRBD2. The trim removed 7 bases at V and 6 bases at J, leaving 8 bases unmatched. Germline CDR1 reads SGDLS; CDR2 reads YYNGEE. The CDR3 is 14 residues long. The CDR3 is CASCPAGESGELFF. CDR3 nucleotides: TGTGCCAGCTGCCCAGCGGGAGAGTCCGGGGAGCTGTTTTTT. The variable domain in full, completed from reference TRBV9 and TRBJ2-2, reads DSGVTQTPKHLITATGQRVTLRCSPRSGDLSVYWYQQSLDQGLQFLIQYYNGEERAKGNILERFSAQQFPDLHSELNLSSLELGDSALYFCASCPAGESGELFFGEGSRLTVL.

The CDR3 region is CAGDRGRLESYGYTF. As DNA, the CDR3 is TGTGCCGGTGACAGGGGGCGGCTCGAGAGCTATGGCTACACCTTC. V and J are TRBV30 and TRBJ1-2; 10 bases agree with TRBD1. J lost 4 bases, V lost 8 bases, and 13 bases had no gene match. Germline CDR1 reads GTSNPN; CDR2 reads SVGIG (reference sequence). The CDR3 contains 15 residues.

The chain is built from TRBV2 and TRBJ2-7, with 7 bases fitting TRBD1. In germline, CDR1 is SNHLY, CDR2 FYNNEI. The V and J ends lost 7 bases and 4 bases, in that order; junction bases with no gene match: 4. CDR3 length equals 12 residues. CDR3 bases: TGTGCCAGCAAGCCGACAGGGTACGAGCAGTACTTC. Translation: CASKPTGYEQYF.

The chain employs TRBV27 and TRBJ1-5, with D possibly TRBD1 on 5 matching bases. The CDR3 has 15 residues. V lost 0 bases and J lost 3, with 9 bases in between. Germline V CDR1 and CDR2: MNHEY, SMNVEV (reference sequence). The CDR3 region has the DNA TGTGCCAGCAGTTTATCAGGGGTTTACAATCAGCCCCAGCATTTT. Its protein is CASSLSGVYNQPQHF.

The rearrangement joins TRBV10-1 to TRBJ1-1, with 8 bases matching TRBD1. Losses at the gene ends were 3 bases for V and 6 bases for J; bases not matched to a gene: 12. The length of the CDR3 is 16 residues. CDR1 is WNHNN and CDR2 is SYGVQD in the germline V gene (reference sequence). The CDR3 sequence: CASSDHRTGRSAEAFF. DNA of the CDR3: TGCGCCAGCAGTGACCATCGGACAGGGAGGTCGGCTGAAGCTTTCTTT.

The chain links TRBV15 to TRBJ2-1; D is perhaps TRBD2 (6 bases). V gave up 3 bases and J gave up 2 bases, with 8 bases separating them. Per the germline V gene, CDR1 is LNHNV and CDR2 is YYDKDF (reference sequence). The CDR3 loop spans 14 amino acids. For the CDR3, the DNA is TGTGCCACCAGCAGGCGGGGCACCTACAATGAGCAGTTCTTC. Translated, it gives CATSRRGTYNEQFF.

The rearrangement joins TRBV10-3 to TRBJ1-5; D ambiguous. This CDR3 contains 19 residues. V was pared by 7 bases and J by 1 base, with 26 bases between. Germline CDR1 ENHRY, CDR2 SYGVKD. CDR3 region: CAINPSAGIHDKSNQPQHF. As DNA, the CDR3 is TGTGCCATCAATCCCTCTGCCGGGATCCACGATAAAAGCAATCAGCCCCAGCATTTT.

The V call is TRBV9, the J call TRBJ2-1; 9 bases map to TRBD2. The length of the CDR3 is 13 residues. CDR1 is SGDLS, CDR2 YYNGEE, per germline. V dropped 3 bases and J dropped 9; count of bases not matched to a gene: 4. This CDR3 is CASSGASGIEQFF. The CDR3 DNA is TGTGCCAGCAGCGGGGCTAGCGGGATTGAGCAGTTCTTC.

The rearrangement links TRBV11-2 to TRBJ2-7; D remains ambiguous. Germline V gives CDR1 SGHAT, CDR2 FQNNGV. V lost 2 bases and J 0 bases, leaving 11 bases between the germline ends. The CDR3 is made up of 15 amino acids. The chain's CDR3 is CASSLPQADSYEQYF. The CDR3 bases are TGTGCCAGCAGCTTACCCCAGGCTGACTCCTACGAGCAGTACTTC.

V usage is TRBV7-6 and J usage is TRBJ2-1, with 9 nucleotides matching TRBD2. Germline lookup yields CDR1 SGHVS and CDR2 FNYEAQ. The CDR3 has 16 amino acids. Trimming took 1 base from V and 0 from J; bases not matched to a gene: 1. The CDR3 DNA reads TGTGCCAGCAGCTTAGGTAGCGGGAGCTCCTACAATGAGCAGTTCTTC. It is translated as CASSLGSGSSYNEQFF. The whole variable domain, remainder taken from reference TRBV7-6 and TRBJ2-1, is GAGVSQSPRYKVTKRGQDVALRCDPISGHVSLYWYRQALGQGPEFLTYFNYEAQQDKSGLPNDRFSAERPEGSISTLTIQRTEQRDSAMYRCASSLGSGSSYNEQFFGPGTRLTVL.

CDR3 coding DNA: TGTGCCAGCAGTTACTCGAAGGGACAGATAAACACTGAAGCTTTCTTT. Its translation: CASSYSKGQINTEAFF. J is TRBJ1-1 and V is TRBV6-5; 7 bases align to TRBD1. This CDR3 has 16 residues. V lost 0 bases, J lost 2 bases, and 6 bases stayed unmatched. The germline V gene encodes CDR1 MNHEY and CDR2 SVGAGI.

The V and J genes are TRBV7-6 and TRBJ2-3; D perhaps matches TRBD1 (7 bases). The germline CDR1 and CDR2 sequences are SGHVS and FNYEAQ. The V end lost 1 base, the J end lost 0 bases, and 14 bases lay between the germline ends. The CDR3 runs to 17 residues. CDR3 loop: CASSLVGGTVSTDTQYF. For the CDR3, the DNA is TGTGCCAGCAGCTTAGTGGGCGGGACAGTAAGCACAGATACGCAGTATTTT.

A single count supports this clone. The V call is TRBV30, the J call TRBJ1-4; D possibly corresponds to TRBD1 (5 bases). Germline V gene sequence: CDR1 GTSNPN, CDR2 SVGIG (reference sequence). This CDR3 has 14 amino acids. V lost 1 base, J lost 4 bases, and 10 bases lay in between. CDR3 in DNA: TGTGCCTGGAGTGCTGGGGCAGTTAATGAAAAACTGTTTTTT. It is translated as CAWSAGAVNEKLFF.

The chain links TRBV6-1 to TRBJ2-2; no clear D gene. The V gene lost 3 bases and the J gene lost 4 bases, with 15 bases spanning the gap. The CDR3 consists of 16 residues. Germline V CDR1 and CDR2: MNHNS, SASEGT. The chain's CDR3 is CASSDLPPVATGELFF. CDR3 DNA sequence: TGTGCCAGCAGTGACCTACCTCCGGTAGCCACCGGGGAGCTGTTTTTT.

The chain uses TRBV19 and TRBJ1-5; maybe TRBD1 (6 bases). The V and J ends lost 2 bases and 4 bases respectively, with 12 bases between them. Germline CDR1 and CDR2: LNHDA and SQIVND (reference sequence). This CDR3 is 15 amino acids long. This CDR3 reads CASSITQGENQPQHF. The CDR3 region has the DNA TGTGCCAGTAGTATAACACAGGGCGAGAATCAGCCCCAGCATTTT.

This clone was detected once. The chain recombines TRBV19 with TRBJ2-2, with TRBD1 matching over 8 bases. The ends lost 4 bases at V and 7 bases at J; junction bases unmatched: 5. Per the germline V gene, CDR1 is LNHDA and CDR2 is SQIVND (reference sequence). This CDR3 comprises 14 residues. The CDR3 reads CASSRGQDGGELFF. For the CDR3, the DNA is TGTGCCAGTAGTAGGGGACAGGACGGCGGGGAGCTGTTTTTT.

CDR3 protein: CASSQRTPPGQVTYEQYF. The CDR3 DNA reads as TGCGCCAGCAGCCAAAGGACCCCACCGGGACAGGTGACCTACGAGCAGTACTTC. The chain links TRBV4-1 to TRBJ2-7; 8 positions match TRBD1. The CDR3 has 18 amino acids. Trimming took 2 bases from V and 2 from J; bases not matched to a gene: 14. Looked up from germline, CDR1 is MGHRA and CDR2 is YSYEKL.

In the case of this clone: The sample contains more than one DNA sequence encoding this CDR3. The rearrangement uses TRBV5-1 and TRBJ1-2; 9 nucleotides line up with TRBD1. The germline V gene encodes CDR1 SGHRS and CDR2 YFSETQ. V lost 3 bases to trimming and J lost 4 bases; unmatched junction nucleotides: 4. CDR3 size: 14 residues. Here the CDR3 DNA reads TGCGCCAGCAGCTCCACAGGGGGCAGCTATGGCTACACCTTC. Encoded protein: CASSSTGGSYGYTF.

The CDR3 loop reads CASSMSGDSYNQPQHF. CDR3 coding DNA: TGTGCCAGTAGTATGTCCGGGGACAGCTATAATCAGCCCCAGCATTTT. The V and J genes are TRBV19 and TRBJ1-5, with 7 bases aligning to TRBD1. CDR3 size: 16 residues. V was clipped by 3 bases and J by 4 bases; unmatched bases: 9. In germline, CDR1 is LNHDA, CDR2 SQIVND (reference sequence).

The chain has TRBV5-1 and TRBJ1-1; TRBD1 might be the D (5 bases). The germline V gene has CDR1 SGHRS and CDR2 YFSETQ. The CDR3 sequence is 15 residues long. The germline V and J ends were trimmed by 0 bases and 3 bases, with 12 bases remaining between them. The CDR3 loop is CASSLAAKGDTEAFF. CDR3 nucleotides: TGCGCCAGCAGCTTGGCCGCTAAAGGGGACACTGAAGCTTTCTTT.

This clone is a singleton in its sample. The CDR3 protein is CAIRRQGVNTEAFF. The CDR3 DNA follows: TGTGCCATCAGGAGACAGGGCGTGAACACTGAAGCTTTCTTT. The chain recombines TRBV10-3 with TRBJ1-1; 7 bases align to TRBD1. The CDR3 has 14 residues. With V trimmed by 6 bases and J by 0 bases, 4 bases remained unmatched. Looked up from germline, CDR1 is ENHRY and CDR2 is SYGVKD.

The chain has TRBV7-8 and TRBJ1-4, with a weak D call TRBD1 (6 bases). CDR1 SGHVS and CDR2 FQNEAQ come from the germline V gene. This CDR3 spans 16 amino acids. V was shortened by 5 bases and J by 3 bases, with 16 bases between the two germline ends. The CDR3 DNA is TGTGCCAGCAGCGTCACCGGGGGGCGATCTAATGAAAAACTGTTTTTT. The encoded protein is CASSVTGGRSNEKLFF.

V gene TRBV6-5 combines with J gene TRBJ2-7, with TRBD1 as a possible D gene (6 bases). The length of the CDR3 is 14 residues. Germline loops: CDR1 MNHEY, CDR2 SVGAGI. The ends were cut back, 0 bases at V and 6 bases at J, with 12 bases in the middle. CDR3: CASSYSDSSVEQYF. Written as DNA, the CDR3 is TGTGCCAGCAGTTACTCGGACAGCTCAGTCGAGCAGTACTTC.

This chain connects TRBV5-8 to TRBJ1-3; 7 positions match TRBD1. With V trimmed by 0 bases and J by 3 bases, 3 bases remained unmatched. The CDR3 contains 15 residues. Germline CDR1 and CDR2: SGHTS and YDEGEE. The CDR3 sequence is CASSLEGAGGNTIYF. The CDR3 DNA is TGTGCCAGCAGCTTGGAGGGGGCAGGTGGAAACACCATATATTTT.

CDR3 loop: CASSLRGRGRAGYNEQFF. Written as DNA, the CDR3 is TGTGCCAGCAGTTTACGAGGGCGCGGGAGGGCCGGCTACAATGAGCAGTTCTTC. This rearrangement joins TRBV28 to TRBJ2-1, with 9 bases identical to TRBD2. Losses at the gene ends were 2 bases for V and 3 bases for J; bases not matched to a gene: 11. The CDR3 consists of 18 residues. Per germline, CDR1 MDHEN and CDR2 SYDVKM.

Worth noting for this clone: Other DNA variants within this sample encode the same CDR3. V usage is TRBV7-3 and J usage is TRBJ1-1; TRBD1 might be the D (5 bases). This CDR3 region has 13 residues. The V gene lost 5 bases and the J gene lost 4 bases, with 11 bases spanning the gap. Per germline, CDR1 SGHTA and CDR2 FQGTGA. CDR3 sequence: CASSLGGSTEAFF. The DNA for the CDR3 is TGTGCCAGCAGCCTCGGGGGGAGCACTGAAGCTTTCTTT.

The V and J genes are TRBV19 and TRBJ1-5; 8 bases map to TRBD1. The CDR3 loop spans 16 amino acids. Per germline, CDR1 LNHDA and CDR2 SQIVND (reference sequence). The junction had 7 bases not matched to a gene; V was cut back by 5 bases and J by 1 base. The CDR3 bases are TGTGCCAGTAGTTTACAGGGGGGCGGAAGCAATCAGCCCCAGCATTTT. Its protein product is CASSLQGGGSNQPQHF.

The chain is built from TRBV6-6 and TRBJ2-7; TRBD1 matches at 11 bases. Germline assignment: CDR1 MNHNY and CDR2 SVGAGI (reference sequence). With 2 bases clipped from V and 6 bases from J, the junction kept 6 bases outside the gene matches. The CDR3 totals 15 residues. The CDR3 spells CASSYLRDRGTEQYF. CDR3 DNA sequence: TGTGCCAGCAGTTACCTGCGGGACAGGGGGACCGAGCAGTACTTC.